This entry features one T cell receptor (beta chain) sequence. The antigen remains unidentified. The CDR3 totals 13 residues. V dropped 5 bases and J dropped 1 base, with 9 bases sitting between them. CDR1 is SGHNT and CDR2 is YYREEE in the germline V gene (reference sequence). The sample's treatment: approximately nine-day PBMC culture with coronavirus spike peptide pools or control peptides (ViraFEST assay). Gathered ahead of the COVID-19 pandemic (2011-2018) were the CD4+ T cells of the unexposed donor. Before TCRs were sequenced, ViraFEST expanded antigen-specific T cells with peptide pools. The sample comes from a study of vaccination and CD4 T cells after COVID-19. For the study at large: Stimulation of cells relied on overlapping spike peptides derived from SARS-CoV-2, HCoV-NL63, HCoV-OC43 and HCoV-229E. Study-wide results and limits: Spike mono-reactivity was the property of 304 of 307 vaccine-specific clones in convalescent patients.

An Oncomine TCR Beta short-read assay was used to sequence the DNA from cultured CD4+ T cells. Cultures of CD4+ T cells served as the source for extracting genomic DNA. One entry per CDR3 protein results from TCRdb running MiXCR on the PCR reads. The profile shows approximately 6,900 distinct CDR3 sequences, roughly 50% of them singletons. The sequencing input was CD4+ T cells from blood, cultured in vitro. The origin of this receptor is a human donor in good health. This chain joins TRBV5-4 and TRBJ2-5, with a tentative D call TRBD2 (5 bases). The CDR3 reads CASRREFQETQYF. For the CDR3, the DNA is TGTGCCAGCAGAAGGGAGTTCCAAGAGACCCAGTACTTC.